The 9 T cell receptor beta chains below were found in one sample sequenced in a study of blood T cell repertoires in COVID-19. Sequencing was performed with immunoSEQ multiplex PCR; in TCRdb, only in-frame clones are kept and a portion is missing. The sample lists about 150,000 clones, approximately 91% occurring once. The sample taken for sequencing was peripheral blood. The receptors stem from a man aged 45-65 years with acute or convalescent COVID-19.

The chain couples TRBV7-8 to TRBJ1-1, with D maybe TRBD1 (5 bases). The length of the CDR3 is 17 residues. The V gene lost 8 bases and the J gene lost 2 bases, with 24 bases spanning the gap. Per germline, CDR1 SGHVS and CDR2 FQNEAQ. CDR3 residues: CASGDRGTQNRNTEAFF. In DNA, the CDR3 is TGTGCCAGCGGCGACCGGGGGACGCAAAACCGAAACACTGAAGCTTTCTTT.

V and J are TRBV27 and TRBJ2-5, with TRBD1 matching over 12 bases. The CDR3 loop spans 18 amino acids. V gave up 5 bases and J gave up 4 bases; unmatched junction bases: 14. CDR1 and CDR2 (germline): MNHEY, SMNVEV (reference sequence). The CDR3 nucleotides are TGTGCCAGCAGTCCTCAATATTGGGACAGGGGGCTAGGAGAGACCCAGTACTTC. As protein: CASSPQYWDRGLGETQYF.

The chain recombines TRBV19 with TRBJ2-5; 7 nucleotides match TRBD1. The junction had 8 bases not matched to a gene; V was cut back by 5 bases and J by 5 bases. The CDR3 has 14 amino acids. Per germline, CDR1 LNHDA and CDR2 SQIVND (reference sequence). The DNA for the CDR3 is TGTGCCAGTAGTTTCGGACAGGCCGGTGAGACCCAGTACTTC. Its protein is CASSFGQAGETQYF.

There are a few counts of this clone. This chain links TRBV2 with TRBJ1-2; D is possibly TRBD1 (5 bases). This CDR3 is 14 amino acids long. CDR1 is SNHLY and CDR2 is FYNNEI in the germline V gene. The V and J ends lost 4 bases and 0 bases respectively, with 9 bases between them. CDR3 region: CASSGTIANYGYTF. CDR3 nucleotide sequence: TGTGCCAGCAGTGGGACAATAGCTAACTATGGCTACACCTTC.

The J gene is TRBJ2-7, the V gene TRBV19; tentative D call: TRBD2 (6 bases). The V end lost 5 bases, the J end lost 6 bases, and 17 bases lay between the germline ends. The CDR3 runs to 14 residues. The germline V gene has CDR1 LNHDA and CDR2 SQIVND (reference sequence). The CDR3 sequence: CASSPGLSAGEQYF. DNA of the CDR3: TGTGCCAGTAGTCCGGGACTTTCTGCAGGCGAGCAGTACTTC.

CDR3 nucleotide sequence: TGTGCCAGCAGCGCGACAGGGACCCTTATTGAAGCTTTCTTT. Residues: CASSATGTLIEAFF. The chain combines TRBV9 with TRBJ1-1; 7 nucleotides match TRBD1. V lost 3 bases and J lost 7; bases outside the gene matches: 9. CDR1 is SGDLS, CDR2 YYNGEE, per germline. The CDR3 runs 14 residues.

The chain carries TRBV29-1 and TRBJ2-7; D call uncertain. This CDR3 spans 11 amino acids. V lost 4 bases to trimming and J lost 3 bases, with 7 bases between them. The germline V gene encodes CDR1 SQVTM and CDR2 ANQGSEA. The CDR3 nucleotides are TGCAGCGTTGTGGTCAGCTACGAGCAGTACTTC. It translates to CSVVVSYEQYF.

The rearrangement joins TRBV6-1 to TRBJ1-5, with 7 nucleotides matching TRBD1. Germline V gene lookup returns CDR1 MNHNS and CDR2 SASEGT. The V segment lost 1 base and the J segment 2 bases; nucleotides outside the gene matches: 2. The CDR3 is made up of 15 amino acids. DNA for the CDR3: TGTGCCAGCAGTGAAGAGGGGGCTGGCAATCAGCCCCAGCATTTT. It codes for CASSEEGAGNQPQHF.

CDR3: CASAPLGQGSEAFF. The CDR3 DNA sequence: TGTGCCAGCGCCCCGCTCGGACAGGGCTCTGAAGCTTTCTTT. This rearrangement joins TRBV3-1 (or the pseudogene TRBV3-2) to TRBJ1-1, with 8 positions matching TRBD1. The CDR3 extends over 14 amino acids. Germline CDR1 and CDR2: LGHDT and YNNKEL (reference sequence). The V and J ends lost 8 bases and 6 bases, in that order; junction bases with no gene match: 11.